This TCR beta chain was sequenced during a study of control samples from healthy donors and cancer patients. V trimming: 4 bases; J trimming: 12 bases; junction bases outside the gene matches: 4. From germline, CDR1 is SGHTA and CDR2 FQGNSA. CDR3 length: 14 residues. Sequenced by immunoSEQ multiplex PCR; TCRdb stores in-frame clones only, minus some. The top ten hold 14% of the sample, which has around 100,000 clones, 80% to 90% seen once. This chain links TRBV7-2 with TRBJ2-1; 15 bases line up with TRBD2. This TCR was sampled from a man aged 25 to 40 in good health. Specimen: blood. As DNA, the CDR3 is TGTGCCAGCAGCTACGGACTAGCGGGAGGGACGCAGTTCTTC. Protein: CASSYGLAGGTQFF.